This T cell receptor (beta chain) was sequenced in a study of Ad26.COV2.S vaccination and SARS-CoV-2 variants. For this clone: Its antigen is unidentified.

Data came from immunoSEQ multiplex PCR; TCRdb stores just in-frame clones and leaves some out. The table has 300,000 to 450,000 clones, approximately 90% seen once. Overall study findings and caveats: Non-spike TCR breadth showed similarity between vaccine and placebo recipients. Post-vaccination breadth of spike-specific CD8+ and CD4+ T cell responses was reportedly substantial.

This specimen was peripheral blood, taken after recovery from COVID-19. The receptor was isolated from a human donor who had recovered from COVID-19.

This CDR3 reads CASRERNTEAFF. The CDR3, as DNA: TGTGCCAGCAGGGAAAGAAACACTGAAGCTTTCTTT. The gene calls are TRBV7-2 and TRBJ1-1; unclear D gene. The V gene's germline CDR1 is SGHTA and CDR2 FQGNSA. The V end was cut by 6 bases, the J end by 2 bases, with 7 bases between. This CDR3 has 12 amino acids. Drawing the rest from reference TRBV7-2 and TRBJ1-1, the complete variable domain is GAGVSQSPSNKVTEKGKDVELRCDPISGHTALYWYRQSLGQGLEFLIYFQGNSAPDKSGLPSDRFSAERTGGSVSTLTIQRTQQEDSAVYLCASRERNTEAFFGQGTRLTVV.